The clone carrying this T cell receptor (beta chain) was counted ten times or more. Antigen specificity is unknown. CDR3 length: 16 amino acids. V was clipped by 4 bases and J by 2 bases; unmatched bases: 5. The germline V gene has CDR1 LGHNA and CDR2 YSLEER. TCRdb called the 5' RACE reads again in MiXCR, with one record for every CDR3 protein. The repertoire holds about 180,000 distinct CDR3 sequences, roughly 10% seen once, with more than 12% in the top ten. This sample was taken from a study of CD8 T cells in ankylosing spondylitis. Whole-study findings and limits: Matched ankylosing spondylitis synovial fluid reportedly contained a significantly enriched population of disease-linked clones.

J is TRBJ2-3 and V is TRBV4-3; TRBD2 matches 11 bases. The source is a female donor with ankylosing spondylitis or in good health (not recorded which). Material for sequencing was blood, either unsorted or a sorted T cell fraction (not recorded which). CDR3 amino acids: CASSPRTSGYTDTQYF. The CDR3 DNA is TGCGCCAGCAGCCCCAGGACTAGCGGGTACACAGATACGCAGTATTTT.